Detailed here is one TCR beta chain. Its antigen is not known. The data derive from a study of shared clonotypes between healthy human individuals. Study-wide results and caveats: Sampling covered blood only; tissue repertoires likely differ. Non-shared clonotypes displayed generation probabilities falling below those of clonotypes present in all four donors.

Germline-derived CDR1 and CDR2 are SGHAT and FQNNGV. V was pared by 5 bases and J by 6 bases, with 16 bases between. This CDR3 has 14 residues. Replicate sorted-subset PCRs were loaded with about 0.2 ug DNA, about 30,000 T cell genomes. Profiled with immunoSEQ multiplex PCR; TCRdb holds only in-frame clones, not every one. The table has 2 million to 3 million clones, 90% to 95% seen once. The specimen sequenced was naive CD4+ T cells from PBMCs. The subset here: CD45RA+ positively selected. V gene TRBV11-2 combines with J gene TRBJ1-2, with a possible D match to TRBD1 (6 bases). The source is a man aged 18-30 years in good health. Some clones in this sample may be carry-over from other donors' samples. CDR3 loop: CASSRKSGADGYTF. The CDR3 region has the DNA TGTGCCAGCAGCCGGAAATCAGGGGCGGATGGCTACACCTTC.